These 9 T cell receptor beta chains were all obtained from the same sample, sequenced in a study of cytomegalovirus exposure and HLA in healthy donors. The PCR contained 60 Vbeta and 13 Jbeta primers. Sequenced by immunoSEQ multiplex PCR; TCRdb stores in-frame clones only, minus some. The sample shows around 120,000 clones, 70% of them seen only once. The specimen sequenced was PBMCs. These receptors were taken from a man in his forties in good health and CMV-seropositive.

This clone was counted only a few times. The J gene is TRBJ2-4, the V gene TRBV10-3; maybe TRBD1 (6 bases). Germline lookup yields CDR1 ENHRY and CDR2 SYGVKD. The CDR3 covers 14 residues. Trimming shortened V by 3 bases and J by 6 bases, and 12 bases separated the two germline ends. CDR3 coding DNA: TGTGCCATCAGTGATGAGGACAGAGCAAACATTCAGTACTTC. As protein: CAISDEDRANIQYF.

The DNA of the CDR3 is TGCAGCGTTGTGGAGGGGGCTCGAAACACCATATATTTT. Its protein is CSVVEGARNTIYF. The rearrangement links TRBV29-1 to TRBJ1-3; 7 bases are shared with TRBD1. The CDR3 contains 13 residues. Losses at the gene ends were 4 bases for V and 5 bases for J; bases not matched to a gene: 5. Germline CDR1 SQVTM, CDR2 ANQGSEA. The complete variable domain, with remaining parts taken from reference TRBV29-1 and TRBJ1-3, reads SAVISQKPSRDICQRGTSLTIQCQVDSQVTMMFWYRQQPGQSLTLIATANQGSEATYESGFVIDKFPISRPNLTFSTLTVSNMSPEDSSIYLCSVVEGARNTIYFGEGSWLTVV.

V usage is TRBV6-1 and J usage is TRBJ1-4; 11 nucleotides agree with TRBD1. The germline V gene encodes CDR1 MNHNS and CDR2 SASEGT. Trimming at V came to 1 base and at J to 14 bases, leaving 9 bases not matched to a gene. The length of the CDR3 is 15 residues. As DNA, the CDR3 is TGTGCCAGCAGTGAAGTGGGACAGGGGGACCTAGGGCTGTTTTTT. It specifies CASSEVGQGDLGLFF.

The gene calls are TRBV5-8 and TRBJ2-1, with D maybe TRBD1 (6 bases). V was shortened by 4 bases and J by 0 bases, with 11 bases between the two germline ends. This CDR3 is built from 15 residues. Looked up from germline, CDR1 is SGHTS and CDR2 is YDEGEE. DNA of the CDR3: TGTGCCAGCAGCCGTGGACAGAGCTCCTACAATGAGCAGTTCTTC. Its translation is CASSRGQSSYNEQFF. Looking up the rest from reference TRBV5-8 and TRBJ2-1 gives the full variable domain: EAGVTQSPTHLIKTRGQQATLRCSPISGHTSVYWYQQALGLGLQFLLWYDEGEERNRGNFPPRFSGRQFPNYSSELNVNALELEDSALYLCASSRGQSSYNEQFFGPGTRLTVL.

V and J are TRBV4-3 and TRBJ2-7; TRBD1 agrees at 8 bases. There are 15 residues in the CDR3. The germline gives CDR1 LGHNA, CDR2 YSLEER. The junction had 4 bases not matched to a gene; V was cut back by 0 bases and J by 3 bases. In nucleotides, the CDR3 is TGCGCCAGCAGCCAAGACGCAGGGGGCTTCTACGAGCAGTACTTC. Its protein product is CASSQDAGGFYEQYF.

V usage is TRBV9 and J usage is TRBJ2-7; perhaps TRBD2 as D (5 bases). Trimming pared 4 bases from V and 3 bases from J, leaving 17 bases between. Germline V CDR1 and CDR2: SGDLS, YYNGEE. The length of the CDR3 is 15 residues. The CDR3 sequence is CASSLQPETNYEQYF. In DNA form, the CDR3 reads TGTGCCAGCAGCCTCCAGCCCGAGACTAACTACGAGCAGTACTTC.

The chain recombines TRBV5-1 with TRBJ2-2; 7 bases are a match to TRBD1. The germline CDR1 and CDR2 sequences are SGHRS and YFSETQ. The J segment lost 0 bases and the V segment lost 2 bases, leaving 4 bases of the junction unmatched. The CDR3 runs to 16 residues. The CDR3, as DNA: TGCGCCAGCAGCTTAGAGACAGGGTCGAACACCGGGGAGCTGTTTTTT. Translation: CASSLETGSNTGELFF.

The chain couples TRBV9 to TRBJ2-1; 8 bases line up with TRBD2. The germline CDR1 and CDR2 sequences are SGDLS and YYNGEE. The CDR3 extends over 15 amino acids. The trim removed 4 bases at V and 4 bases at J, leaving 7 bases unmatched. The CDR3 spells CASSLSGGLYNEQFF. The CDR3 DNA follows: TGTGCCAGCAGCCTCTCGGGGGGGCTTTACAATGAGCAGTTCTTC. Filled out from reference TRBV9 and TRBJ2-1, the complete variable domain reads DSGVTQTPKHLITATGQRVTLRCSPRSGDLSVYWYQQSLDQGLQFLIQYYNGEERAKGNILERFSAQQFPDLHSELNLSSLELGDSALYFCASSLSGGLYNEQFFGPGTRLTVL.

As concerns this clone: Mismatch with germline at one junction end may stem from a read error. The genes are TRBV30 and TRBJ2-4; weak D call: TRBD2 (6 bases). The germline gives CDR1 GTSNPN, CDR2 SVGIG (reference sequence). The CDR3 is made up of 15 amino acids. CDR3 sequence (DNA): TGTGCCTGGAGTGTACGGGAGCTAGCCAAAAGCATTCAGTACTTC. Its translation is CAWSVRELAKSIQYF.